The 21 T cell receptor beta chains in this list originate from one sample, sequenced in a study of CD8 T cells in ankylosing spondylitis. TCRdb re-called the 5' RACE reads with MiXCR, one entry per CDR3 protein. The data contain about 240,000 distinct CDR3 sequences, 20% to 30% of them singletons. The material sequenced was blood, either unsorted or a sorted T cell fraction (not recorded which). Source of these receptors: a male donor with ankylosing spondylitis or in good health (not recorded which).

The chain couples TRBV7-2 to TRBJ1-1, with unresolved D. The CDR3 is 16 amino acids. Looked up from germline, CDR1 is SGHTA and CDR2 is FQGNSA. Trimming stripped 5 bases from V and 0 bases from J, with 16 bases between. This chain's CDR3 is CASSGSQAVMNTEAFF. The CDR3 region has the DNA TGTGCCAGCAGCGGTTCGCAGGCGGTCATGAACACTGAAGCTTTCTTT.

This clonotype was picked up one time. V usage is TRBV3-1 and J usage is TRBJ2-1; 7 bases map to TRBD2. V gave up 1 base and J gave up 8 bases; unmatched junction bases: 2. Germline CDR1 is LGHDT and CDR2 is YNNKEL (reference sequence). This CDR3 is 13 amino acids long. The CDR3 coding sequence is TGTGCCAGCAGCCAAGGTCTAGCGGATGAGCAGTTCTTC. This encodes CASSQGLADEQFF.

This clonotype was picked up a small number of times. The chain recombines TRBV10-3 with TRBJ1-1; a possible D gene is TRBD1 (5 bases). The CDR3 loop spans 13 amino acids. Trimming pared 2 bases from V and 1 base from J, leaving 5 bases between. Germline values: CDR1 ENHRY, CDR2 SYGVKD. The CDR3 is CAISETGNTEAFF. CDR3 DNA sequence: TGTGCCATCAGTGAGACAGGGAACACTGAAGCTTTCTTT.

This clonotype was counted ten times or more. V and J are TRBV2 and TRBJ1-1; maybe TRBD1 (5 bases). CDR3 size: 13 residues. The germline V gene has CDR1 SNHLY and CDR2 FYNNEI. V was clipped by 6 bases and J by 1 base, with 9 bases between them. The CDR3 is CASRGHSNTEAFF. The DNA of the CDR3 is TGTGCCAGCAGAGGACACTCGAACACTGAAGCTTTCTTT.

This clonotype was observed at least ten times. The V and J genes are TRBV20-1 and TRBJ2-5; 11 nucleotides line up with TRBD2. This CDR3 has 16 residues. Germline lookup yields CDR1 DFQATT and CDR2 SNEGSKA (reference sequence). Losses at the gene ends were 0 bases for V and 4 bases for J; bases not matched to a gene: 7. CDR3 amino acids: CSARDRLAGGRETQYF. The CDR3, as DNA: TGCAGTGCTAGAGATCGGCTAGCGGGGGGCCGAGAGACCCAGTACTTC.

This chain joins TRBV29-1 and TRBJ1-1; 7 bases agree with TRBD1. Losses at the gene ends were 4 bases for V and 6 bases for J; bases not matched to a gene: 2. From germline, CDR1 is SQVTM and CDR2 ANQGSEA. The CDR3 covers 11 residues. The CDR3 nucleotides read TGCAGCGTTGTCAGGGGGGCTGAAGCTTTCTTT. Translation gives CSVVRGAEAFF.

The genes are TRBV20-1 and TRBJ1-1; D ambiguous. CDR1 and CDR2 (germline): DFQATT, SNEGSKA (reference sequence). There are 14 residues in the CDR3. The V gene lost 0 bases and the J gene lost 4 bases, with 12 bases spanning the gap. CDR3 protein: CSARDPGEGTEAFF. CDR3 DNA: TGCAGTGCTAGAGATCCCGGGGAGGGCACTGAAGCTTTCTTT.

This clonotype was counted only a few times. This chain connects TRBV4-1 to TRBJ1-2, with 7 bases lining up with TRBD1. Germline CDR1 MGHRA, CDR2 YSYEKL. The CDR3 runs to 15 residues. J lost 6 bases, V lost 9 bases, and 16 bases had no gene match. This CDR3 reads CARRTGGKRRDGYTF. CDR3 DNA: TGCGCCAGGAGGACAGGCGGCAAGAGGAGGGATGGCTACACCTTC.

This clonotype appeared many times. This chain joins TRBV4-2 and TRBJ1-5, with D possibly being TRBD1 (6 bases). This CDR3 contains 14 residues. The V end lost 2 bases, the J end lost 4 bases, and 9 bases lay between the germline ends. Germline CDR1 LGHNA, CDR2 YNFKEQ. Written as DNA, the CDR3 is TGTGCCAGCAGCCAACCTACAGGGAATCAGCCCCAGCATTTT. It is translated as CASSQPTGNQPQHF.

This clonotype was recorded at least ten times. This rearrangement joins TRBV3-1 to TRBJ2-7; weak D call: TRBD2 (6 bases). V gave up 4 bases and J gave up 3 bases, with 13 bases separating them. This CDR3 has 14 residues. Per germline, CDR1 LGHDT and CDR2 YNNKEL (reference sequence). CDR3 DNA sequence: TGTGCCAGCAGCCTTGCGGGACCCGACTACGAGCAGTACTTC. Residues: CASSLAGPDYEQYF.

V is TRBV15 and J is TRBJ2-1; D is undetermined. The germline V gene has CDR1 LNHNV and CDR2 YYDKDF (reference sequence). The CDR3 runs to 12 residues. V lost 3 bases and J lost 9, with 9 bases in between. CDR3 amino acids: CATSRAYGEQFF. The DNA for the CDR3 is TGTGCCACCAGCAGGGCCTACGGTGAGCAGTTCTTC.

This clonotype was observed a few times. This rearrangement joins TRBV12-3 or TRBV12-4 to TRBJ2-1, with a weak D call TRBD1 (6 bases). Trimming stripped 5 bases from V and 12 bases from J, with 20 bases between. The CDR3 consists of 14 residues. Here the CDR3 DNA reads TGTGCCAGCAGTCCAGGGCGGGTCAAAGGGGGGCAGTTCTTC. This encodes CASSPGRVKGGQFF.

The chain combines TRBV25-1 with TRBJ2-7, with TRBD1 as a possible D gene (6 bases). The CDR3 covers 11 residues. The germline V and J ends were trimmed by 10 bases and 8 bases, with 15 bases remaining between them. Germline CDR1 is MGHDK and CDR2 is SYGVNS. In nucleotides, the CDR3 is TGTGCCACCCTTTTGAGGGGGAAGCAGTACTTC. This translates into CATLLRGKQYF.

This chain joins TRBV6-5 and TRBJ1-3; D gene ambiguous. This CDR3 region has 15 residues. CDR1 and CDR2 (germline): MNHEY, SVGAGI. Trimming left V 0 bases short and J 2 bases short, with 8 bases between. The DNA for the CDR3 is TGTGCCAGCAGTTACTCGATGCAGACTGGAAACACCATATATTTT. Protein product: CASSYSMQTGNTIYF.

This clonotype was detected ten times or more. This sequence joins TRBV5-1 and TRBJ2-1; TRBD1 agrees at 10 bases. Germline V gene lookup returns CDR1 SGHRS and CDR2 YFSETQ. V was clipped by 3 bases and J by 6 bases; unmatched bases: 12. This CDR3 has 17 amino acids. CDR3 coding DNA: TGCGCCAGCAGCTCCCCCCGCCGGGACAGGGGCATCAATGAGCAGTTCTTC. It specifies CASSSPRRDRGINEQFF.

Ten or more counts support this clonotype. The chain links TRBV29-1 to TRBJ2-5; 10 bases map to TRBD2. This CDR3 comprises 13 residues. Germline V gene sequence: CDR1 SQVTM, CDR2 ANQGSEA. Unmatched junction bases numbered 9, after V lost 7 bases and J lost 7 bases. The CDR3 loop reads CSDRTSGARTQYF. Here the CDR3 DNA reads TGCAGCGACAGAACTAGCGGGGCGAGGACCCAGTACTTC.

This clonotype showed up many times. The chain is built from TRBV12-3 or TRBV12-4 and TRBJ2-5; D assignment may be TRBD1 or TRBD2 (5 bases each). The CDR3 has 12 residues. Trimming removed 2 bases at V and 5 bases at J, with 6 bases between. DNA for the CDR3: TGTGCCAGCAGTTTATGGGGGGAGACCCAGTACTTC. Its translation: CASSLWGETQYF.

V and J are TRBV20-1 and TRBJ2-2; weak D call: TRBD2 (5 bases). V shed 1 base and J shed 3 bases, with 9 bases lying between them. CDR3 length: 14 amino acids. CDR1 and CDR2 from the germline V gene are DFQATT and SNEGSKA (reference sequence). CDR3 sequence (DNA): TGCAGTGCTAGAGGGGAGCTCCACACCGGGGAGCTGTTTTTT. Translating it yields CSARGELHTGELFF.

The rearrangement links TRBV12-3 or TRBV12-4 to TRBJ2-2; weak D call: TRBD1 (6 bases). V lost 5 bases to trimming and J lost 0 bases, with 19 bases between them. This CDR3 is built from 18 residues. CDR3 residues: CASSPVNPGQPNTGELFF. The CDR3 bases are TGTGCCAGCAGTCCCGTGAACCCGGGACAACCGAACACCGGGGAGCTGTTTTTT.

This sequence joins TRBV2 and TRBJ2-1; possibly TRBD1 or TRBD2 for D (6 bases each). Trimming took 8 bases from V and 7 from J, leaving 18 bases between them. This CDR3 region has 14 residues. Germline-derived CDR1 and CDR2 are SNHLY and FYNNEI. The CDR3 DNA follows: TGTGCCAGCGCTATCTTGGGGGGCAGGAATGAGCAGTTCTTC. It is translated as CASAILGGRNEQFF.

The chain recombines TRBV20-1 with TRBJ2-1, with 10 bases matching TRBD2. This CDR3 comprises 18 residues. Germline lookup yields CDR1 DFQATT and CDR2 SNEGSKA (reference sequence). J gave up 0 bases and V 1 base, and 9 bases lay outside the gene matches. CDR3 protein: CSARVGSGGISSYNEQFF. For the CDR3, the DNA is TGCAGTGCTAGAGTAGGTAGCGGGGGGATCAGCTCCTACAATGAGCAGTTCTTC.